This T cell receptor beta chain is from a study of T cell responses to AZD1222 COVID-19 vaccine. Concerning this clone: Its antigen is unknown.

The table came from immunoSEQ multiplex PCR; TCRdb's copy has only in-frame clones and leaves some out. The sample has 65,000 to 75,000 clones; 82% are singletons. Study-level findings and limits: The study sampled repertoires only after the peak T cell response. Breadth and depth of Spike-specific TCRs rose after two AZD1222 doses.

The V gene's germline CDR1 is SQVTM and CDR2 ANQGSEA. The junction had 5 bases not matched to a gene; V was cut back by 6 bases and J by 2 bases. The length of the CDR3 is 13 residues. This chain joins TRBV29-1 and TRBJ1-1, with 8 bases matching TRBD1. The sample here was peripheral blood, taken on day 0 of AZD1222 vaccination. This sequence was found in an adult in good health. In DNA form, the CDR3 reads TGCAGCGTGGACAGGGCATACAACACTGAAGCTTTCTTT. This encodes CSVDRAYNTEAFF.